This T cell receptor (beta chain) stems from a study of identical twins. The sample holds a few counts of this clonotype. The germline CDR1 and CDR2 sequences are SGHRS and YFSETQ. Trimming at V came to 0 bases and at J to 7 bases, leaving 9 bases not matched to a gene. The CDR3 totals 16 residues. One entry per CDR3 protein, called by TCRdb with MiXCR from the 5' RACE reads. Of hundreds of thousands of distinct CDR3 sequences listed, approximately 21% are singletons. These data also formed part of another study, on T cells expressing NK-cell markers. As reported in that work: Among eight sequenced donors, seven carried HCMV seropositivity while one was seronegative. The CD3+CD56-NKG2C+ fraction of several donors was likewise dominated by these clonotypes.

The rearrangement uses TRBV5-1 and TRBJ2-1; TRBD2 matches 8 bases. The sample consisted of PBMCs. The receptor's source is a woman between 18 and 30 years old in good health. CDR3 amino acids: CASSLAGGGHRNEQFF. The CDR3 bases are TGCGCCAGCAGCTTGGCCGGGGGGGGTCATCGGAATGAGCAGTTCTTC.